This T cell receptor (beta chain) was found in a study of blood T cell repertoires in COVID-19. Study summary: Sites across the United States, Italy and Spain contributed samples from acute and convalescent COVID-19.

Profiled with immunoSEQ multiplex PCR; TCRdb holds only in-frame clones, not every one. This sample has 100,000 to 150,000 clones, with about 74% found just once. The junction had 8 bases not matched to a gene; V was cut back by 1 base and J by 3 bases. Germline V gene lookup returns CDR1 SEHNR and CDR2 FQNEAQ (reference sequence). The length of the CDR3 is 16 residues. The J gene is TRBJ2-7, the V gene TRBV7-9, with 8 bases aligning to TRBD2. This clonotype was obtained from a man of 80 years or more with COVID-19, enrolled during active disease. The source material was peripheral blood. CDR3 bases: TGTGCCAGCAGCTTAGGCCGGGGGGGCAACGACTACGAGCAGTACTTC. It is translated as CASSLGRGGNDYEQYF.